The 29 T cell receptor beta chains presented below share a single source sample, sequenced in a study of T cells in tuberculosis. The assay was immunoSEQ multiplex PCR, and TCRdb's table has in-frame clones only and misses some. This repertoire shows tens of thousands of clones, roughly 95% found once; its top ten account for about 7.6%. What was sequenced was PBMCs. The receptors stem from a donor under 30 with latent tuberculosis or without tuberculosis infection.

The chain employs TRBV30 and TRBJ1-1; D is possibly TRBD1 (5 bases). The CDR3 is 13 amino acids. Germline V gives CDR1 GTSNPN, CDR2 SVGIG (reference sequence). The V and J ends lost 7 bases and 1 base respectively, with 13 bases between them. CDR3 nucleotide sequence: TGTGCCTATAAGACAGCTTCGAACACTGAAGCTTTCTTT. Translating gives CAYKTASNTEAFF.

The rearrangement joins TRBV6-1 to TRBJ2-1, with 7 bases lining up with TRBD1. Germline values: CDR1 MNHNS, CDR2 SASEGT. V lost 5 bases, J lost 7 bases, and 2 bases stayed unmatched. The CDR3 totals 12 residues. CDR3 nucleotides: TGTGCCAGCAGTCAACAGGGGAATGAGCAGTTCTTC. The encoded protein is CASSQQGNEQFF.

V is TRBV2 and J is TRBJ2-5; D is uncertain. The CDR3 consists of 15 residues. The germline CDR1 and CDR2 sequences are SNHLY and FYNNEI. V shed 0 bases and J shed 1 base, with 9 bases lying between them. CDR3 sequence reads: CASSEARSFQETQYF. For the CDR3, the DNA is TGTGCCAGCAGTGAAGCCCGCAGTTTCCAAGAGACCCAGTACTTC. The full variable domain, with the rest looked up from reference TRBV2 and TRBJ2-5, is EPEVTQTPSHQVTQMGQEVILRCVPISNHLYFYWYRQILGQKVEFLVSFYNNEISEKSEIFDDQFSVERPDGSNFTLKIRSTKLEDSAMYFCASSEARSFQETQYFGPGTRLLVL.

Judged by abundance, this clone is medium-sized. This chain connects TRBV29-1 to TRBJ1-1; TRBD1 matches at 8 bases. This CDR3 is built from 12 residues. Germline loops: CDR1 SQVTM, CDR2 ANQGSEA. V was pared by 7 bases and J by 7 bases, with 8 bases of the junction left unmatched. CDR3 in amino acids: CSASDRDDEAFF. The CDR3 DNA reads as TGCAGCGCCTCGGACAGGGACGATGAAGCTTTCTTT. Based on the CDR3 plus reference TRBV29-1 and TRBJ1-1, the full variable domain is SAVISQKPSRDICQRGTSLTIQCQVDSQVTMMFWYRQQPGQSLTLIATANQGSEATYESGFVIDKFPISRPNLTFSTLTVSNMSPEDSSIYLCSASDRDDEAFFGQGTRLTVV.

The chain has TRBV7-9 and TRBJ1-1; 7 bases fit TRBD1. The germline gives CDR1 SEHNR, CDR2 FQNEAQ (reference sequence). The trim removed 2 bases at V and 5 bases at J, leaving 17 bases unmatched. This CDR3 region has 18 residues. The CDR3 protein is CASSLRVGQVIVGTEAFF. The CDR3 DNA is TGTGCCAGCAGCTTACGGGTCGGACAGGTTATCGTCGGAACTGAAGCTTTCTTT.

This clone was counted only a few times. The V gene is TRBV7-9, the J gene TRBJ2-6; D might be TRBD1 (5 bases). The CDR3 is 13 amino acids. V shed 5 bases and J shed 3 bases, with 5 bases lying between them. Per the germline V gene, CDR1 is SEHNR and CDR2 is FQNEAQ (reference sequence). The CDR3 sequence: CASSTGGANVLTF. For the CDR3, the DNA is TGTGCCAGCAGCACAGGTGGGGCCAACGTCCTGACTTTC.

The gene calls are TRBV11-2 and TRBJ2-7, with 7 nucleotides matching TRBD2. This CDR3 region has 18 residues. CDR1 SGHAT and CDR2 FQNNGV come from the germline V gene. The V gene end was trimmed by 4 bases and the J gene end by 2 bases; junction bases not matched to a gene: 17. CDR3 sequence reads: CASSYPLASSGAAYEQYF. CDR3 nucleotide sequence: TGTGCCAGCAGCTATCCCCTCGCCTCTAGCGGAGCCGCCTACGAGCAGTACTTC.

The chain employs TRBV27 and TRBJ2-7; D remains unclear. The CDR3 runs 13 residues. V lost 6 bases, J lost 1 base, and 10 bases lay in between. Germline CDR1 and CDR2: MNHEY and SMNVEV (reference sequence). The CDR3 coding sequence is TGTGCCAGCAGAGGCGGAGCTTCCTACGAGCAGTACTTC. It yields the protein CASRGGASYEQYF.

This sequence joins TRBV11-2 and TRBJ2-6, with 12 bases aligning to TRBD1. Per germline, CDR1 SGHAT and CDR2 FQNNGV. The CDR3 has 19 amino acids. With 4 bases clipped from V and 0 bases from J, the junction kept 7 bases outside the gene matches. CDR3 residues: CASSWDRGRPYSGANVLTF. As DNA, the CDR3 is TGTGCCAGCAGCTGGGACAGGGGGCGTCCCTACTCTGGGGCCAACGTCCTGACTTTC. The full variable domain, in which reference TRBV11-2 and TRBJ2-6 provide the parts outside the CDR3, is EAGVAQSPRYKIIEKRQSVAFWCNPISGHATLYWYQQILGQGPKLLIQFQNNGVVDDSQLPKDRFSAERLKGVDSTLKIQPAKLEDSAVYLCASSWDRGRPYSGANVLTFGAGSRLTVL.

The chain employs TRBV13 and TRBJ2-7; unclear D gene. Germline-derived CDR1 and CDR2 are PRHDT and FYEKMQ (reference sequence). Trimming removed 2 bases at V and 1 base at J, with 9 bases between. This CDR3 spans 14 amino acids. The CDR3: CASSLRTTSYEQYF. CDR3 bases: TGTGCCAGCAGCTTAAGAACGACATCCTACGAGCAGTACTTC.

V and J are TRBV19 and TRBJ1-1; TRBD1 might be the D (6 bases). The germline V gene encodes CDR1 LNHDA and CDR2 SQIVND (reference sequence). Trimming took 7 bases from V and 5 from J, leaving 20 bases between them. The CDR3 sequence is 15 residues long. In nucleotides, the CDR3 is TGTGCCAGTACCCCGCTTGGGGGCCTGGCGACTGAAGCTTTCTTT. This codes for CASTPLGGLATEAFF.

The chain employs TRBV5-6 and TRBJ1-2; 12 positions agree with TRBD1. V lost 5 bases to trimming and J lost 4 bases; unmatched junction nucleotides: 12. CDR3 length: 17 residues. CDR1 and CDR2 (germline): SGHDT, YYEEEE. The CDR3 bases are TGTGCCAGCAGGCCCGGGACAGGGGGCCCTAGAGGCTATGGCTACACCTTC. It encodes CASRPGTGGPRGYGYTF.

This clone was detected once. The chain combines TRBV7-9 with TRBJ2-7, with 7 bases that match TRBD2. Germline CDR1 reads SEHNR; CDR2 reads FQNEAQ (reference sequence). There are 16 residues in the CDR3. Trimming removed 6 bases from V and 3 bases from J; junction bases left unmatched: 14. This chain's CDR3 is CASRGGAGESFYEQYF. The DNA for the CDR3 is TGTGCCAGCAGAGGAGGTGCGGGAGAGTCGTTCTACGAGCAGTACTTC.

The chain couples TRBV10-1 to TRBJ1-2; D is uncertain. The germline V and J ends were trimmed by 10 bases and 4 bases, with 7 bases remaining between them. Germline loops: CDR1 WNHNN, CDR2 SYGVQD (reference sequence). This CDR3 contains 10 residues. CDR3 bases: TGCGCCACCTTGGCCTATGGCTACACCTTC. As protein: CATLAYGYTF.

This chain connects TRBV11-3 to TRBJ2-2; unclear D gene. This CDR3 has 13 residues. Per the germline V gene, CDR1 is SGHNT and CDR2 is YENEEA. V dropped 8 bases and J dropped 2 bases, with 9 bases sitting between them. CDR3 sequence reads: CASSGPNTGELFF. CDR3 nucleotides: TGTGCCAGCTCTGGGCCAAACACCGGGGAGCTGTTTTTT.

This clone appeared once. This chain joins TRBV7-9 and TRBJ2-7; D is possibly TRBD1 (6 bases). Trimming pared 5 bases from V and 2 bases from J, leaving 16 bases between. Germline V gives CDR1 SEHNR, CDR2 FQNEAQ (reference sequence). CDR3 length: 15 amino acids. In nucleotides, the CDR3 is TGTGCCAGCAGCCTGCTAGTGGCAGGGGCCTACGAGCAGTACTTC. This codes for CASSLLVAGAYEQYF.

The CDR3 reads CASRSGDEQFF. CDR3 nucleotides: TGTGCCAGCAGGTCCGGGGATGAGCAGTTCTTC. This chain links TRBV6-5 with TRBJ2-1; D may be TRBD2 (5 bases). V lost 6 bases and J lost 8, with 8 bases in between. Germline CDR1 is MNHEY and CDR2 is SVGAGI. The CDR3 sequence is 11 residues long.

The chain has TRBV7-2 and TRBJ1-6; 10 bases agree with TRBD1. Germline V gives CDR1 SGHTA, CDR2 FQGNSA. CDR3 length: 12 residues. Trimming at V came to 5 bases and at J to 16 bases, leaving 5 bases not matched to a gene. The DNA of the CDR3 is TGTGCCAGCAGCGAGACAGGGGGCCCTCTCCACTTT. Residues: CASSETGGPLHF. Drawing the rest from reference TRBV7-2 and TRBJ1-6, the complete variable domain is GAGVSQSPSNKVTEKGKDVELRCDPISGHTALYWYRQSLGQGLEFLIYFQGNSAPDKSGLPSDRFSAERTGGSVSTLTIQRTQQEDSAVYLCASSETGGPLHFGNGTRLTVT.

This chain links TRBV15 with TRBJ1-2, with 8 bases identical to TRBD1. Per germline, CDR1 LNHNV and CDR2 YYDKDF (reference sequence). The CDR3 extends over 14 amino acids. V trimming: 2 bases; J trimming: 4 bases; junction bases outside the gene matches: 3. CDR3 DNA sequence: TGTGCCACCAGCAGACGGACAGGGACCTATGGCTACACCTTC. Its translation is CATSRRTGTYGYTF.

The chain is built from TRBV5-4 and TRBJ2-3, with 9 bases that match TRBD2. The CDR3 extends over 17 amino acids. The junction had 6 bases not matched to a gene; V was cut back by 0 bases and J by 1 base. The germline gives CDR1 SGHNT, CDR2 YYREEE (reference sequence). The CDR3 DNA is TGTGCCAGCAGCTTGGAGGGTAGCGGGAGACGCACAGATACGCAGTATTTT. Amino acid sequence: CASSLEGSGRRTDTQYF.

The J gene is TRBJ1-5, the V gene TRBV27; TRBD1 matches at 8 bases. The J segment lost 6 bases and the V segment lost 4 bases, leaving 14 bases of the junction unmatched. Germline values: CDR1 MNHEY, CDR2 SMNVEV (reference sequence). The CDR3 runs 17 residues. The CDR3 nucleotides are TGTGCCAGCAGTTCAGTCTCAGGACAGGGCAGAAGTCAGCCCCAGCATTTT. It specifies CASSSVSGQGRSQPQHF.

This chain connects TRBV5-4 to TRBJ1-3; TRBD1 agrees at 8 bases. Trimming took 1 base from V and 4 from J; bases not matched to a gene: 4. The CDR3 has 15 amino acids. The germline V gene has CDR1 SGHNT and CDR2 YYREEE (reference sequence). In nucleotides, the CDR3 is TGTGCCAGCAGCTTGTACAGGGGGAACGGAAACACCATATATTTT. Its protein is CASSLYRGNGNTIYF.

This clone was observed a few times. The chain is built from TRBV28 and TRBJ1-5; D is unresolved. The V gene's germline CDR1 is MDHEN and CDR2 SYDVKM. CDR3 length: 14 residues. Trimming pared 7 bases from V and 6 bases from J, leaving 16 bases between. The chain's CDR3 is CASISRGNGQPQHF. The CDR3 DNA is TGTGCCAGCATTTCCCGGGGTAATGGTCAGCCCCAGCATTTT.

V and J are TRBV4-1 and TRBJ2-2; 10 nucleotides line up with TRBD2. The CDR3 is 19 amino acids. The V gene end was trimmed by 4 bases and the J gene end by 5 bases; junction bases not matched to a gene: 16. From germline, CDR1 is MGHRA and CDR2 YSYEKL. The CDR3, as DNA: TGCGCCAGCAGCCGCCCCAGGGCTAGCGGGGGCCCTGGAACCGGGGAGCTGTTTTTT. This translates into CASSRPRASGGPGTGELFF.

The gene calls are TRBV15 and TRBJ2-7; TRBD1 matches 9 bases. Germline CDR1 LNHNV, CDR2 YYDKDF (reference sequence). J gave up 11 bases and V 0 bases, and 11 bases lay outside the gene matches. This CDR3 is built from 15 residues. This chain's CDR3 is CATSRDYTGTGRKYF. For the CDR3, the DNA is TGTGCCACCAGCAGAGATTATACGGGGACAGGGAGAAAGTACTTC.

This chain joins TRBV29-1 and TRBJ2-1; the match to TRBD2 covers 7 bases. The CDR3 is 14 amino acids. CDR1 and CDR2 from the germline V gene are SQVTM and ANQGSEA. The ends lost 7 bases at V and 4 bases at J; junction bases unmatched: 10. DNA of the CDR3: TGCAGCGGGTCGGGGACTATCATATACAATGAGCAGTTCTTC. The encoded protein is CSGSGTIIYNEQFF.

J is TRBJ2-7 and V is TRBV27; a possible D gene is TRBD2 (5 bases). Trimming pared 3 bases from V and 0 bases from J, leaving 15 bases between. This CDR3 region has 16 residues. Per germline, CDR1 MNHEY and CDR2 SMNVEV (reference sequence). Here the CDR3 DNA reads TGTGCCAGCAGTTTGTCCGCCGGACTGATCTCCTACGAGCAGTACTTC. Protein product: CASSLSAGLISYEQYF.

The V call is TRBV2, the J call TRBJ2-1; 7 bases match TRBD2. This CDR3 has 14 amino acids. J was trimmed by 0 bases and V by 6 bases; bases with no gene match: 2. Germline V gives CDR1 SNHLY, CDR2 FYNNEI. Here the CDR3 DNA reads TGTGCCAGCAGCCGGGACTACTCCTACAATGAGCAGTTCTTC. It codes for CASSRDYSYNEQFF. The entire variable domain, with the rest obtained from reference TRBV2 and TRBJ2-1, is as follows: EPEVTQTPSHQVTQMGQEVILRCVPISNHLYFYWYRQILGQKVEFLVSFYNNEISEKSEIFDDQFSVERPDGSNFTLKIRSTKLEDSAMYFCASSRDYSYNEQFFGPGTRLTVL.

This chain uses TRBV4-1 with TRBJ2-1; a weak D match, TRBD2 (5 bases). Germline loops: CDR1 MGHRA, CDR2 YSYEKL. The CDR3 contains 16 residues. Trimming removed 0 bases at V and 9 bases at J, with 18 bases between. The CDR3: CASSQESRALVGEQFF. Here the CDR3 DNA reads TGCGCCAGCAGCCAAGAATCCCGGGCACTAGTGGGTGAGCAGTTCTTC.